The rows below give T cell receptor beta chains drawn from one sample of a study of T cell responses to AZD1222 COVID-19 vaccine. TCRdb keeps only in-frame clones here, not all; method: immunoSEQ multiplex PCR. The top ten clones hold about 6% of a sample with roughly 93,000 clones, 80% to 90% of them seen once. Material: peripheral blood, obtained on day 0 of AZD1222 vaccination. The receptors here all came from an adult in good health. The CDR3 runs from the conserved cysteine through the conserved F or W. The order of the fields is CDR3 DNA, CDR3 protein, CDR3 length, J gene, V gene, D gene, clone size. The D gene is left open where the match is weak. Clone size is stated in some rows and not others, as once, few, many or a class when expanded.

TGTGCCAGCAGCCTGGAGACCCTCGGAACCGGGGAGCTGTTTTTT	CASSLETLGTGELFF	15	TRBJ2-2	TRBV3-1/TRBV3-2	-	-
TGCAGCGTTGAACCCGGGGGCAAGGGCTACACCTTC	CSVEPGGKGYTF	12	TRBJ1-2	TRBV29-1	-	-
TGCGCCAGCAGCTTGGTTATCTCGCCGGGACAGGGTTTCTTTGGCTACACCTTC	CASSLVISPGQGFFGYTF	18	TRBJ1-2	TRBV5-1	TRBD1	-
TGTGCCAGCAGTTTAGCAGGGAGAGATGAGCAGTTCTTC	CASSLAGRDEQFF	13	TRBJ2-1	TRBV12-3/TRBV12-4	-	-
TGTGCCAGTGCGGGACAGGGGGCTGAAAAACTGTTTTTT	CASAGQGAEKLFF	13	TRBJ1-4	TRBV19	TRBD1	-
TGTGCCAGCAGTTCCGACGCCAGGGGGAGCAATCAGCCCCAGCATTTT	CASSSDARGSNQPQHF	16	TRBJ1-5	TRBV6-5	TRBD1	-
TGTGCCAGTAGTTCCGGGATAAACTCTGGCTACACCTTC	CASSSGINSGYTF	13	TRBJ1-2	TRBV19	-	-
TGTGCTAGTGGAAGCGCCCAGGCGCCCGGGGGCATAAAAGCTTTCTTT	CASGSAQAPGGIKAFF	16	TRBJ1-1	TRBV12-5	-	-
TGTGCCAGCAGGAGGACCGGGACTAGCGGTGGTAAGCAGTTCTTC	CASRRTGTSGGKQFF	15	TRBJ2-1	TRBV11-3	TRBD2	-
TGTGCCAGCCACGCTAGCGGGAGTTGGGATACGCAGTATTTT	CASHASGSWDTQYF	14	TRBJ2-3	TRBV6-6	TRBD2	few
TGTGCCAGCAGCTTGTCAGGAAATAGCAATCAGCCCCAGCATTTT	CASSLSGNSNQPQHF	15	TRBJ1-5	TRBV5-5	-	few
TGTGCCAGCAAGGACAGGGAGGGGGCCGGGGAGCTGTTTTTT	CASKDREGAGELFF	14	TRBJ2-2	TRBV5-4	-	-
TGCGCCAGCAGTGCAGATTGCCGGAATTCCCGGGACACGCTATTAGGATACGAGCAGTACTTC	CASSADCRNSRDTLLGYEQYF	21	TRBJ2-7	TRBV23-1	-	-
TGCGCCAGCAGCTTTCTAGCGGGGGGCACAGATACGCAGTATTTT	CASSFLAGGTDTQYF	15	TRBJ2-3	TRBV5-1	TRBD2	once
TGCGCCAGCAGCTACCAGGGACAGATAAATGAGCAGTTCTTC	CASSYQGQINEQFF	14	TRBJ2-1	TRBV5-1	TRBD1	-
TGTGCCAGCAGCGTTCCACAGGGGGGAGGGCTGTTTTCACCCCTCCACTTT	CASSVPQGGGLFSPLHF	17	TRBJ1-6	TRBV11-2	TRBD1	-
TGTGCCAGCAGTGAAAGGGCAGTAGAGACCCAGTACTTC	CASSERAVETQYF	13	TRBJ2-5	TRBV2	-	-
TGCGCCAGCAGCCCGCTACAACGACAGGGACCGCAGTATTTT	CASSPLQRQGPQYF	14	TRBJ2-3	TRBV5-1	TRBD1	-
TGTGCCTGGAGTCTCGGCTCGGTTCTAAATCAGCCCCAGCATTTT	CAWSLGSVLNQPQHF	15	TRBJ1-5	TRBV30	-	-
TGCGCCAGCAGCATACTAGAGAATGAGCAGTTCTTC	CASSILENEQFF	12	TRBJ2-1	TRBV5-1	-	-
TGTGCCTGGAGTGGAAAGGGTTATGGAAACACCATATATTTT	CAWSGKGYGNTIYF	14	TRBJ1-3	TRBV30	-	-
TGTGCCAGCAGCTCTTCGACAGGGGGCATCTATGGCTACACCTTC	CASSSSTGGIYGYTF	15	TRBJ1-2	TRBV5-8	TRBD1	-
TGTGCCAGCTCACTTCTTCCATCCGGCCGACCGGGACAGGGGACCCTAATGAACACTGAAGCTTTCTTT	CASSLLPSGRPGQGTLMNTEAFF	23	TRBJ1-1	TRBV18	TRBD1	-
TGTGCCAGTAGTATAGGCCAACAAATTATGAACACTGAAGCTTTCTTT	CASSIGQQIMNTEAFF	16	TRBJ1-1	TRBV19	-	-
TGCAGTGTCCAGGACACCTACGAGCAGTACTTC	CSVQDTYEQYF	11	TRBJ2-7	TRBV20-1	-	-
TGTGCCTGGAGACAGGGCGATTCACGGAACACCGGGGAGCTGTTTTTT	CAWRQGDSRNTGELFF	16	TRBJ2-2	TRBV30	-	-
TGTGCCAGCAGCGACACAGGGGGGACCTCACCCCTCCACTTT	CASSDTGGTSPLHF	14	TRBJ1-6	TRBV14	TRBD1	-